This T cell receptor (beta chain) was captured in a study of T cells in pancreatic ductal adenocarcinoma. Libraries were prepared by immunoSEQ multiplex PCR; TCRdb keeps only in-frame clonotypes and omits some of them. The table records roughly 100,000 clones, roughly 95% of them present only once. Selected pancreatic ductal adenocarcinoma patients had undergone surgery without neoadjuvant therapy. Germline V lookup: CDR1 LNHNV, CDR2 YYDKDF (reference sequence). The CDR3 sequence is 17 residues long. With 5 bases clipped from V and 11 bases from J, the junction kept 20 bases outside the gene matches. Whole-study findings and limits: No significant tumor-blood clonality difference; means were about 0.11 and 0.072. Tumor-versus-blood clonality comparisons may be biased toward lower tumor diversity. Tumor samples had fewer productive templates and approximately 7.9-fold fewer unique clonotypes than blood.

A note on this clone: Antigen unknown.

The genes are TRBV15 and TRBJ1-4; 7 positions match TRBD1. Sequenced sample: PBMCs. The TCR sequence derives from a human donor with pancreatic ductal adenocarcinoma. As DNA, the CDR3 is TGTGCCACCAGCGAGCAGCCGACAGGGACCGGGGCCCTGAAACTGTTTTTT. Encoded protein: CATSEQPTGTGALKLFF. Filled out from reference TRBV15 and TRBJ1-4, the complete variable domain reads DAMVIQNPRYQVTQFGKPVTLSCSQTLNHNVMYWYQQKSSQAPKLLFHYYDKDFNNEADTPDNFQSRRPNTSFCFLDIRSPGLGDTAMYLCATSEQPTGTGALKLFFGSGTQLSVL.